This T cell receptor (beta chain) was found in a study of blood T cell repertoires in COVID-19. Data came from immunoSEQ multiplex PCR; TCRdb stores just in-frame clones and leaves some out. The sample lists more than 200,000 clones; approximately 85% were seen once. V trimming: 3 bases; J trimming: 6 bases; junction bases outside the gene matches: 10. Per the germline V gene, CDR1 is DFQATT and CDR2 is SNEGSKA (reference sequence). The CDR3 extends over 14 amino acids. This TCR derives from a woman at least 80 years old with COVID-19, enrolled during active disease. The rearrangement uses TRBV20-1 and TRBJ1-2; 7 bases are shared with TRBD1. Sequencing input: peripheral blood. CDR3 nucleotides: TGCAGTGCTAGTTGGAGGGGGCATAGTGATGGCTACACCTTC. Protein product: CSASWRGHSDGYTF.